This TCR beta chain was retrieved from a study of identical twins. The study's findings and limits: It was cross-sectional statistical analysis, not following the same donors, that the conclusions relied on. Alpha sequences that were out-of-frame and twin-shared showed an excess of low generation probability.

This clonotype has at least ten counts. Its antigen is as yet unknown. TCRdb processed the 5' RACE reads anew with MiXCR; each CDR3 protein has one entry. The sample yields about 450,000 distinct CDR3 sequences, approximately 17% seen once. The CDR3 totals 14 residues. CDR1 is SGHAT and CDR2 is FQNNGV in the germline V gene. V gave up 1 base and J gave up 5 bases, with 9 bases separating them. The chain couples TRBV11-2 to TRBJ2-1, with TRBD2 as a possible D gene (6 bases). Sequencing was performed on naive T cells sorted from blood. The TCR comes from a man between 45 and 60 years old in good health. CDR3 bases: TGTGCCAGCAGCTTAGGCGGGACTCACAATGAGCAGTTCTTC. Translated, it gives CASSLGGTHNEQFF.